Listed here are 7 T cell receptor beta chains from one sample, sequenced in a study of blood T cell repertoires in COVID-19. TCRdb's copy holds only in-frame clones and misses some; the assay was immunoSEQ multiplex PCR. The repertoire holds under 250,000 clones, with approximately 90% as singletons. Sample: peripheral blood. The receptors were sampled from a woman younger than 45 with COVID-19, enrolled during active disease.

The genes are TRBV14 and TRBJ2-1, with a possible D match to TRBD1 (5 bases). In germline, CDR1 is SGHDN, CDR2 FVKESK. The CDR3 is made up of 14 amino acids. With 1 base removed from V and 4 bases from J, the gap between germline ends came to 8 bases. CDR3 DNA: TGTGCCAGCAGCCAAGTCCAGGGTTACAATGAGCAGTTCTTC. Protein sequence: CASSQVQGYNEQFF.

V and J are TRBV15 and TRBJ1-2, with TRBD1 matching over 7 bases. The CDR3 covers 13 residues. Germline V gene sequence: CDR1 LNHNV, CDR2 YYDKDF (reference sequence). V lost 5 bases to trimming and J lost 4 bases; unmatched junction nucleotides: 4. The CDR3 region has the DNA TGTGCCACCAGCCCCAGGGGGAGCTATGGCTACACCTTC. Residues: CATSPRGSYGYTF.

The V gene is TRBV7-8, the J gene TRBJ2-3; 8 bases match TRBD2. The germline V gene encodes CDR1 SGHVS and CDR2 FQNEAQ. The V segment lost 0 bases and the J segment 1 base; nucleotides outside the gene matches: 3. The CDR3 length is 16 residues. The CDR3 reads CASSLAAREGTDTQYF. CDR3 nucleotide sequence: TGTGCCAGCAGCTTAGCTGCGCGGGAGGGCACAGATACGCAGTATTTT.

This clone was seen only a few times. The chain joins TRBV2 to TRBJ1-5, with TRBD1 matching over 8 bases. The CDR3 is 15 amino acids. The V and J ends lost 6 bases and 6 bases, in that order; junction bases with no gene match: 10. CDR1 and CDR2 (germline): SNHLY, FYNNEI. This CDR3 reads CASSLRTGNGQPQHF. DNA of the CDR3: TGTGCCAGCAGCCTTCGGACAGGGAACGGTCAGCCCCAGCATTTT. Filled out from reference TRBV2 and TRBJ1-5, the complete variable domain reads EPEVTQTPSHQVTQMGQEVILRCVPISNHLYFYWYRQILGQKVEFLVSFYNNEISEKSEIFDDQFSVERPDGSNFTLKIRSTKLEDSAMYFCASSLRTGNGQPQHFGDGTRLSIL.

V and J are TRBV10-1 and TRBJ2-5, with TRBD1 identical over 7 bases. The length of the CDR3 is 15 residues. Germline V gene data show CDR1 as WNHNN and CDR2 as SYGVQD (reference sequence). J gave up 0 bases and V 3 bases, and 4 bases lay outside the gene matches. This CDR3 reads CASSDTGQYQETQYF. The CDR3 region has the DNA TGCGCCAGCAGTGATACGGGACAGTACCAAGAGACCCAGTACTTC.

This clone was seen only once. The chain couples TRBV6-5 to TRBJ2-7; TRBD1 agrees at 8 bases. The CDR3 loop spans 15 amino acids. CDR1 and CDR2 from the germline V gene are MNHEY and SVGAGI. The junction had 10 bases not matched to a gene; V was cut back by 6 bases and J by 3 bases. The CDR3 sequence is CASSQDRGPYYEQYF. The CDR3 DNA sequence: TGTGCCAGCAGCCAAGACAGGGGACCCTACTACGAGCAGTACTTC.

The CDR3 protein is CASSSRPMTAMNTGELFF. The CDR3 coding sequence is TGCGCCAGCAGCTCTCGCCCGATGACAGCGATGAACACCGGGGAGCTGTTTTTT. The rearrangement uses TRBV5-1 and TRBJ2-2; possibly TRBD1 for D (5 bases). CDR3 length: 18 residues. Trimming left V 3 bases short and J 1 base short, with 19 bases between. Germline lookup yields CDR1 SGHRS and CDR2 YFSETQ.